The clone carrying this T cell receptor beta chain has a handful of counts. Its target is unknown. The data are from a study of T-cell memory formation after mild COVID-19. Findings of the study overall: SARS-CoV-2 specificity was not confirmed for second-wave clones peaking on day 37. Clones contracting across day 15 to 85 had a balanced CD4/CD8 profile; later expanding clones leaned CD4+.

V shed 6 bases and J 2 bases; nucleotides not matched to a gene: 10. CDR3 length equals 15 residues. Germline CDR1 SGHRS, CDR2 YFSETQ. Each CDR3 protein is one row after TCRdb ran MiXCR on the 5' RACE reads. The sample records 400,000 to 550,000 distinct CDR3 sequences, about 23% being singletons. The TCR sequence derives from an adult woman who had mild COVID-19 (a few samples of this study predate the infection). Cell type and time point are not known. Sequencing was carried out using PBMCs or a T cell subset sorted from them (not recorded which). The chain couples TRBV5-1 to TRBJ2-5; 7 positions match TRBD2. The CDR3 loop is CASTSGRGSQETQYF. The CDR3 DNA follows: TGCGCCAGCACTTCCGGGCGGGGGTCTCAAGAGACCCAGTACTTC.